This TCR beta chain was identified during a study of cytomegalovirus exposure and HLA in healthy donors. Study-level findings and limits: Among TCR beta chains, those listed as cytomegalovirus-associated numbered about 160.

This clone was recorded once. Its antigen is unidentified. V shed 4 bases and J 1 base; nucleotides not matched to a gene: 2. The CDR3 runs 15 residues. Germline V gene sequence: CDR1 SGHTA, CDR2 FQGTGA. PCR used 60 Vbeta primers and 13 Jbeta primers. Per the original data handling: About 11 million of around 85 million unique TCR beta chains were shared, per a later count. Sequenced by immunoSEQ multiplex PCR; TCRdb stores in-frame clones only, minus some. V and J calls and clone size are copied from that table; D and trimming were computed from the DNA. Among some 180,000 clones listed, over 75% were seen once.

The specimen sequenced was PBMCs. This chain uses TRBV7-3 with TRBJ2-1; 9 nucleotides match TRBD2. The clonotype was recovered from a woman in her forties or fifties in good health and CMV-seronegative. This CDR3 is CASSSSGTSYNEQFF. The DNA of the CDR3 is TGTGCCAGCAGCTCTAGCGGGACGTCCTACAATGAGCAGTTCTTC.